One T cell receptor beta chain is described in this entry. This clone's antigen is unknown. No much larger clone is present one base from it, and per-base qualities are unavailable. TCRbeta CDR3 regions were amplified from genomic DNA by means of the immunoSEQ Assay, a bias-controlled multiplex PCR. As for the authors' bioinformatics: Nucleated cell counts per sample were estimated from amplification of reference gene primers within the assay. Sequence reads were collapsed and filtered to measure the absolute abundance of every unique TCRbeta CDR3 rearrangement. For each sample, productive Simpson clonality was calculated as the square root of Simpson's diversity index across productive rearrangements. TCRdb limited this immuneACCESS table to in-frame rearrangements with V and J called. A share of clones is missing; checked studies link under half to unresolved V genes, and the rest is unexplained. That table furnishes V, J and clone size, whereas the DNA furnished D and trimming. Here the sample has about 99,000 clones; 88% occur a single time. Around 2% of the sample is taken by the ten largest.

The entry originates in a study of blood T cell repertoires in COVID-19 (dated by TCRdb to between 2020 and 2021). For context, the study as a whole: Collaborator samples came from the United States, Italy and Spain and covered acute and convalescent phases of COVID-19. The prospective study material was composed of cDNA or gDNA derived from T cells, B-cell-depleted T cells, or PBMCs. The dataset comprised deeply sampled blood TCRbeta repertoires from subjects exposed to, actively infected with, or recovered from COVID-19. The repertoires were made available in a free public database intended to serve as a resource for research on the immune response to SARS-CoV-2. The samples were drawn from the first 160 participants of the ongoing ImmuneRACE study and from 1,254 subjects provided by 6 global collaborators. Sample metadata almost always included a de-identified subject ID, COVID-19 status, age in years and sex. HLA class I and class II types, where available, came from metadata supplied by the sample provider rather than from assay-based typing.

The study at large found these results: The quantity of clinical and demographic metadata differed by source and by participant and was supplied without curation.

At one collaborating source in Seattle, patients were enrolled during active infection and were followed longitudinally through the course of disease. Whole blood was collected in K2EDTA tubes by collaborating institutions according to the institutions' own protocols. For TCRbeta analysis, collaborator samples were shipped as frozen whole blood, as isolated PBMCs, or as DNA extracted from either sample type. V gives up 6 bases and J gives up 1 base, and the segment between their germline ends measures 15 bases. The germline V gene yields SNHLY for CDR1 and FYNNEI for CDR2. From the cysteine up to the phenylalanine, the CDR3 has a length of 15 residues. Only the CDR3 DNA is retained, 45 bases long and in frame from the first base.

The TCR comes from a man between 45 and 60 years old with COVID-19, enrolled during active disease. The rearranged segments are TRBV2 and TRBJ1-2; a weak D assignment points to TRBD1 (6 bases agree). Sequenced: peripheral blood. DNA sequence: TGTGCCAGCAGACCCGATGGACAGCTTAACTATGGCTACACCTTC. This is translated as CASRPDGQLNYGYTF.